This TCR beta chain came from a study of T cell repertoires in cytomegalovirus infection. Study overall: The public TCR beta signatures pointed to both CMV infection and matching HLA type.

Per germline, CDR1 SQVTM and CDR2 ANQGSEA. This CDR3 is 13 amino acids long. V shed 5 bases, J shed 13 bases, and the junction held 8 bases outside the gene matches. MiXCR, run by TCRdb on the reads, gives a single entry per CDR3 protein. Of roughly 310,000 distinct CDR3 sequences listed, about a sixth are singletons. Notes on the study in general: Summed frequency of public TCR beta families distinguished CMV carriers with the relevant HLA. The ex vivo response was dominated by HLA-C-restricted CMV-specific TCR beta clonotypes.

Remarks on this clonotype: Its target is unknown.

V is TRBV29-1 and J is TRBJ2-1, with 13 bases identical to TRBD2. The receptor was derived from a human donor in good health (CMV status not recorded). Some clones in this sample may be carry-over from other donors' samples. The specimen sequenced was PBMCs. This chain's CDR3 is CSVPGLAGNEQFF. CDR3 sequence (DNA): TGCAGCGTTCCGGGACTAGCGGGGAACGAACAGTTCTTC.